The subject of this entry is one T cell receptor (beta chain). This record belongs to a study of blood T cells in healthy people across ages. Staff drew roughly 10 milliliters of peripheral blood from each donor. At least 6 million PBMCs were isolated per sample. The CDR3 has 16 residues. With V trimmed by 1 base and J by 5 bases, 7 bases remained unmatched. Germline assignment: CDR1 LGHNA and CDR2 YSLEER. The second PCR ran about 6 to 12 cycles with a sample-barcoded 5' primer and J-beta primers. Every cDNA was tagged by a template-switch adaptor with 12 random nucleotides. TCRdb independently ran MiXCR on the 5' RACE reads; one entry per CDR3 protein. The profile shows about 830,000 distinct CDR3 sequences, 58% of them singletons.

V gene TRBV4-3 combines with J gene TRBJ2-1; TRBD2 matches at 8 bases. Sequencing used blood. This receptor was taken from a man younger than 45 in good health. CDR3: CASSQAFRGRNNEQFF. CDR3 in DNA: TGCGCCAGCAGCCAAGCATTTCGCGGGAGGAACAATGAGCAGTTCTTC.